This TCR beta chain was retrieved from a study of OX40 agonist ivuxolimab in advanced cancers. In the study overall: Patients treated during dose escalation were battling hepatocellular carcinoma, melanoma, renal cell or head and neck cancer.

General study results and limits: At 0.1 to 3.0 mg/kg, CD4+ and CD8+ blood T cells expanded clonally by week 6.

By proportion, this clone is medium-sized. Its antigen is unknown. V was trimmed by 6 bases and J by 4 bases, leaving 9 bases between them. The CDR3 spans 13 residues. Germline CDR1 SNHLY, CDR2 FYNNEI. The assay was immunoSEQ multiplex PCR, and TCRdb's table has in-frame clones only and misses some. In the table there are fewer than 100,000 clones, approximately 80% of which are singletons. The source is an adult with an advanced solid tumor such as melanoma, head and neck, liver or kidney cancer. The V and J genes are TRBV2 and TRBJ1-4, with D hard to call. The sample was CD4+ or CD8+ T cells sorted from blood, taken in a trial of the OX40 agonist ivuxolimab. The CDR3 nucleotides read TGTGCCAGCAGCGCGGGTCGTAATGAAAAACTGTTTTTT. Its translation is CASSAGRNEKLFF.